One and the same sample provided the 21 T cell receptor beta chains below, sequenced in a study of Ad26.COV2.S vaccination and SARS-CoV-2 variants. Noted treatment: roughly 19 received Ad26.COV2.S at low or high dose, single or two shots; about 5 received placebo; per-sample allocation not given. Day 63 following the first vaccine or placebo injection was when the samples were taken. Sequencing used immunoSEQ multiplex PCR; TCRdb keeps in-frame clones, though not all of them. The sample contains some 390,000 clones, approximately 90% of which appear only once. The sequencing used peripheral blood, collected in a trial of Ad26.COV2.S vaccine versus placebo. The receptors shown here come from a person between 18 and 59 years old who received the Ad26.COV2.S COVID-19 vaccine or a placebo.

The chain employs TRBV9 and TRBJ1-2; no clear D. Trimming removed 4 bases at V and 0 bases at J, with 13 bases between. CDR1 and CDR2 from the germline V gene are SGDLS and YYNGEE. The CDR3 loop spans 15 amino acids. CDR3 sequence: CASSPRRVSNYGYTF. DNA for the CDR3: TGTGCCAGCAGCCCTAGACGGGTTTCTAACTATGGCTACACCTTC.

This chain uses TRBV19 with TRBJ2-5; TRBD2 matches at 13 bases. Per germline, CDR1 LNHDA and CDR2 SQIVND (reference sequence). Unmatched junction bases numbered 6, after V lost 7 bases and J lost 7 bases. The CDR3 has 14 residues. The CDR3 protein is CASKGLAGAGTQYF. CDR3 in DNA: TGTGCCAGTAAAGGACTAGCGGGGGCGGGGACCCAGTACTTC.

The V gene is TRBV19, the J gene TRBJ1-6; 7 bases map to TRBD1. CDR3 size: 14 residues. V lost 5 bases and J lost 7; bases outside the gene matches: 5. Germline-derived CDR1 and CDR2 are LNHDA and SQIVND (reference sequence). The CDR3 DNA reads as TGTGCCAGTAGTCCCGCAGGGGGGAATTCACCCCTCCACTTT. The encoded protein is CASSPAGGNSPLHF.

The chain couples TRBV6-2 or TRBV6-3 to TRBJ2-1; 8 bases agree with TRBD2. The CDR3 sequence is 16 residues long. With V trimmed by 7 bases and J by 6 bases, 14 bases remained unmatched. Germline assignment: CDR1 MNHEY and CDR2 SVGEGT. CDR3 nucleotide sequence: TGTGCCAGCACCCCTCTTCGGGGGGGCCTAAGCAATGAGCAGTTCTTC. Residues: CASTPLRGGLSNEQFF.

CDR3 protein: CAISVEENTEAFF. The CDR3 nucleotides are TGTGCCATCAGTGTTGAGGAGAACACTGAAGCTTTCTTT. V usage is TRBV10-3 and J usage is TRBJ1-1, with unresolved D. V was shortened by 4 bases and J by 1 base, with 7 bases between the two germline ends. The CDR3 is 13 residues long. Germline-derived CDR1 and CDR2 are ENHRY and SYGVKD.

This clone was seen a single time. This chain links TRBV27 with TRBJ2-3; tentative D call: TRBD2 (7 bases). The V end was cut by 0 bases, the J end by 3 bases, with 19 bases between. Germline loops: CDR1 MNHEY, CDR2 SMNVEV (reference sequence). The CDR3 length is 18 residues. The CDR3 DNA reads as TGTGCCAGCAGTTTATCGGTTCAAGGGGGGGCTTGGACAGATACGCAGTATTTT. This encodes CASSLSVQGGAWTDTQYF.

The gene calls are TRBV7-2 and TRBJ1-2; no reliable D call. V was cut by 3 bases and J by 6 bases, with 11 bases left in between. The germline gives CDR1 SGHTA, CDR2 FQGNSA. The CDR3 totals 13 residues. The CDR3 bases are TGTGCCAGCAGCTTTCCCTCCTGGGATGGCTACACCTTC. It encodes CASSFPSWDGYTF.

The chain uses TRBV18 and TRBJ1-1, with no clear D. In germline, CDR1 is KGHSH, CDR2 LQKENI. The ends were cut back, 6 bases at V and 1 base at J, with 15 bases in the middle. This CDR3 spans 15 amino acids. The CDR3 sequence: CASSRLAARNTEAFF. The DNA for the CDR3 is TGTGCCAGCTCCCGGCTCGCAGCCCGGAACACTGAAGCTTTCTTT.

The J gene is TRBJ1-4, the V gene TRBV21-1; the listed D gene, TRBD1, was not tested against the DNA. TRBV21-1 is recorded as a pseudogene. The CDR3 has 17 amino acids. The CDR3 DNA follows: TGTGCCAGCAGCGGACGTGCAGGACAGACAACTAATGAAAAACTGTTTTTT. Protein: CASSGRAGQTTNEKLFF.

CDR3 loop: CASSLAGSYGYTF. The CDR3 region has the DNA TGTGCCAGCAGCTTAGCAGGGAGCTATGGCTACACCTTC. The J gene is TRBJ1-2, the V gene TRBV7-2, with unresolved D. The CDR3 length is 13 residues. Germline V gene lookup returns CDR1 SGHTA and CDR2 FQGNSA. Trimming stripped 0 bases from V and 4 bases from J, with 6 bases between.

This clone was observed a single time. The rearrangement joins TRBV21-1 to TRBJ1-2. TRBV21-1 is listed as a pseudogene. The CDR3 is 12 residues long. CDR3 region: CASSKYEYGYTF. The CDR3 bases are TGTGCCAGCAGCAAATATGAATATGGCTACACCTTC.

This chain joins TRBV6-5 and TRBJ2-7; 7 bases fit TRBD2. V was clipped by 5 bases and J by 4 bases; unmatched bases: 8. The V gene's germline CDR1 is MNHEY and CDR2 SVGAGI. CDR3 length: 14 residues. The CDR3 region is CASSLDGGNYEQYF. For the CDR3, the DNA is TGTGCCAGCAGTCTTGACGGGGGGAATTACGAGCAGTACTTC.

This sequence joins TRBV23-1 and TRBJ1-2; D not certain. TRBV23-1 is designated an ORF whose function remains uncertain. The CDR3 runs to 12 residues. Between the trimmed V and J ends, which lost 3 bases and 7 bases, there was a span of 9 bases. CDR3 sequence: CASSHRPGGYTF. CDR3 nucleotide sequence: TGCGCCAGCAGTCACCGGCCGGGTGGCTACACCTTC.

This chain uses TRBV24-1 with TRBJ2-2; possible D gene TRBD1, 6 bases. V was shortened by 4 bases and J by 7 bases, with 15 bases between the two germline ends. CDR3 length equals 15 residues. Per the germline V gene, CDR1 is KGHDR and CDR2 is SFDVKD. CDR3 protein: CATSEPTGFGGELFF. The DNA for the CDR3 is TGTGCCACCAGTGAGCCTACAGGGTTTGGCGGGGAGCTGTTTTTT.

This clone was observed a few times. This chain connects TRBV20-1 to TRBJ1-2, with unresolved D. The CDR3 consists of 10 residues. The germline V gene encodes CDR1 DFQATT and CDR2 SNEGSKA (reference sequence). The ends were cut back, 2 bases at V and 10 bases at J, with 8 bases in the middle. The CDR3, as DNA: TGCAGTGCTAGACCGGCCACCTACACCTTC. It yields the protein CSARPATYTF.

This chain joins TRBV3-1 (or the pseudogene TRBV3-2) and TRBJ1-1; D is undetermined. The CDR3 sequence is 13 residues long. The V gene's germline CDR1 is LGHDT and CDR2 YNNKEL (reference sequence). Trimming removed 5 bases from V and 1 base from J, with 8 bases in between. In DNA form, the CDR3 reads TGTGCCAGCAGCTATACAGAGAACACTGAAGCTTTCTTT. Residues: CASSYTENTEAFF.

V usage is TRBV28 and J usage is TRBJ1-1; possible D gene TRBD1, 5 bases. There are 14 residues in the CDR3. Germline loops: CDR1 MDHEN, CDR2 SYDVKM. V lost 6 bases and J 8 bases, leaving 19 bases between the germline ends. The CDR3 DNA is TGTGCCAGCAGCCTCCCGGGACGCGGGGTAGAAGCTTTCTTT. This codes for CASSLPGRGVEAFF.

The rearrangement links TRBV6-2 or TRBV6-3 to TRBJ2-3, with TRBD2 matching 7 bases. CDR1 is MNHEY, CDR2 SVGEGT, per germline. CDR3 length: 14 residues. After removal of 6 bases from V and 2 bases from J, the junction contained 5 bases not matched to a gene. The CDR3 bases are TGTGCCAGCAGCCTAACTAGCGTCACAGATACGCAGTATTTT. Its translation: CASSLTSVTDTQYF.

CDR3 nucleotides: TGTGCCAGCAGCTTAGATCCCAGCGACACGCAGTATTTT. This codes for CASSLDPSDTQYF. This chain joins TRBV11-3 and TRBJ2-3; D uncertain. This CDR3 is built from 13 residues. The V and J ends lost 0 bases and 9 bases respectively, with 10 bases between them. Germline lookup yields CDR1 SGHNT and CDR2 YENEEA.

This clone was recorded only once. The rearrangement links TRBV7-9 to TRBJ1-1, with D perhaps TRBD1 (5 bases). CDR1 and CDR2 (germline): SEHNR, FQNEAQ (reference sequence). V was pared by 5 bases and J by 4 bases, with 14 bases between. The CDR3 is made up of 14 amino acids. CDR3 sequence: CASSPTGQGTEAFF. For the CDR3, the DNA is TGTGCCAGCAGCCCTACGGGTCAGGGCACTGAAGCTTTCTTT.

On this clone: The same CDR3 arises from other DNA sequences in this sample as well. This chain links TRBV2 with TRBJ2-4, with D tentatively TRBD2 (6 bases). Germline V gene lookup returns CDR1 SNHLY and CDR2 FYNNEI. This CDR3 comprises 13 residues. V dropped 6 bases and J dropped 7 bases, with 13 bases sitting between them. The CDR3 loop reads CASSGAGGNIQYF. The CDR3 DNA sequence: TGTGCCAGCAGCGGGGCTGGAGGGAACATTCAGTACTTC.